This is a list of T cell receptor beta chains from one sample in a study of blood T cell repertoires in COVID-19. Repertoires were generated with immunoSEQ multiplex PCR, while TCRdb's copy carries only in-frame clones and drops some. In the table there are about 190,000 clones, around 77% of which are singletons. The specimen was peripheral blood. The source of these receptors is a man aged 55 to 70 with active or convalescent COVID-19. Each CDR3 is given with its conserved first and last residue. D genes are given only for firm matches. Expanded clones are given a class, and other clones once, few, many or no size at all.

DNA | CDR3 | J | size | V | D
TGTGCCAGCAGTTCCCAGGGCTCCCATGGCTACACCTTC | CASSSQGSHGYTF | TRBJ1-2 | NA | TRBV28 | NA
TGTGCCAGCAGCCCGTCGGGGGTGGAGACCCAGTACTTC | CASSPSGVETQYF | TRBJ2-5 | NA | TRBV7-2 | NA
TGTGCCAGCAGCTTACTAGAGGGCGAGACCCAGTACTTC | CASSLLEGETQYF | TRBJ2-5 | NA | TRBV7-6 | NA
TGTGCCAGCAGATACGGACAGGGAGGTTATGAGCAGTTCTTC | CASRYGQGGYEQFF | TRBJ2-1 | NA | TRBV27 | TRBD1
TGTGCCAGCAGCCCTAATCTGCGATCCGAGCAGTACTTC | CASSPNLRSEQYF | TRBJ2-7 | once | TRBV13 | NA
TGTGCCAGCAGCCCCCAGGCTGAGAGCTATGGCTACACCTTC | CASSPQAESYGYTF | TRBJ1-2 | NA | TRBV7-8 | NA
TGTGCCAGCCGGGGACAGGGGGGAGGTAATTCACCCCTCCACTTT | CASRGQGGGNSPLHF | TRBJ1-6 | once | TRBV27 | TRBD1
TGTGCCAGCAGGCCTCAGTGGGGGGGCAATCAGCCCCAGCATTTT | CASRPQWGGNQPQHF | TRBJ1-5 | NA | TRBV27 | NA
TGTGCCAGCAGCCCGGACAGGGTTATGTTCTTC | CASSPDRVMFF | TRBJ2-1 | NA | TRBV4-2 | TRBD1
TGTGCCAGTACCGTAGGAAGGTACGGGTCAGATACGCAGTATTTT | CASTVGRYGSDTQYF | TRBJ2-3 | NA | TRBV28 | NA
TGCGCCAGCAGCTATACAGGGCGATCTTCCTACGAGCAGTACTTC | CASSYTGRSSYEQYF | TRBJ2-7 | NA | TRBV5-1 | NA
TGTGCCAGCAGTGGGATTAGCGGGAGGCCTTTGGAAAATGAGCAGTTCTTC | CASSGISGRPLENEQFF | TRBJ2-1 | NA | TRBV2 | TRBD2
TGTGCCAGCAGTTACTTTCGACTAGCGGGGGGCCCCGGGGAGCTGTTTTTT | CASSYFRLAGGPGELFF | TRBJ2-2 | NA | TRBV6-2/TRBV6-3 | TRBD2
TGTGCCAGCAGTACTAAAGAGACCCAGTACTTC | CASSTKETQYF | TRBJ2-5 | NA | TRBV6-2/TRBV6-3 | NA
TGCAGCGTTGAAATCGGACAGAGCTATGGCTACACCTTC | CSVEIGQSYGYTF | TRBJ1-2 | NA | TRBV29-1 | NA
TGTGCCAGCAGCTTAGCCCCGGACAGCCATCAGCCCCAGCATTTT | CASSLAPDSHQPQHF | TRBJ1-5 | few | TRBV7-6 | NA
TGCAGTGCTTCTAGCGGGAGTCCGCAGTTCTTC | CSASSGSPQFF | TRBJ2-1 | NA | TRBV20-1 | TRBD2
TGTGCCAGTAGTAGGGCCGGGGGAGCTAACTATGGCTACACCTTC | CASSRAGGANYGYTF | TRBJ1-2 | NA | TRBV19 | NA
TGTGCCAGCTCATGGAGCAGTTACACTGAAGCTTTCTTT | CASSWSSYTEAFF | TRBJ1-1 | NA | TRBV18 | NA
TGTGCCAGTAGTATCCAGCGGACTATTAATGAGCAGTTCTTC | CASSIQRTINEQFF | TRBJ2-1 | NA | TRBV19 | NA
TGTGCCAGCTCACCTTCCGGACAGCCCGAGCAGTACTTC | CASSPSGQPEQYF | TRBJ2-7 | once | TRBV18 | NA
TGTGCCAGCTCACAAGAACAGGGCTGGGATTATGGCTACACCTTC | CASSQEQGWDYGYTF | TRBJ1-2 | NA | TRBV18 | NA
TGTGCCAGCAGCGACAGAAAGTCGTCTAATGAAAAACTGTTTTTT | CASSDRKSSNEKLFF | TRBJ1-4 | many | TRBV5-4 | NA
TGTGCCAGCAGGGGACAGCCAACTTATAATTCACCCCTCCACTTT | CASRGQPTYNSPLHF | TRBJ1-6 | NA | TRBV6-5 | TRBD1
TGTGCCAGCAGCACTTCAGCGGGAGTGCACACAGATACGCAGTATTTT | CASSTSAGVHTDTQYF | TRBJ2-3 | NA | TRBV9 | TRBD2
TGTGCCAGCTCACCGGCAACCCAAGAGACCCAGTACTTC | CASSPATQETQYF | TRBJ2-5 | NA | TRBV18 | NA
TGTGCAAGTCGCTTACCGAATCTAGCGTGGAGCTCCTACGAGCAGTACTTC | CASRLPNLAWSSYEQYF | TRBJ2-7 | NA | TRBV12-2 | NA
TGTGCCAGTAGTGATGACTTTAGCGGGGTTACCTACAATGAGCAGTTCTTC | CASSDDFSGVTYNEQFF | TRBJ2-1 | NA | TRBV19 | TRBD2
TGTGCCACCAGTGATTTGGGACAGTACAATGAGCAGTTCTTC | CATSDLGQYNEQFF | TRBJ2-1 | NA | TRBV24-1 | NA
TGTGCCAGCAGCCGGGGACAGGGGTTATTGGCCGGGGAGCTGTTTTTT | CASSRGQGLLAGELFF | TRBJ2-2 | NA | TRBV9 | TRBD1
TGTGCCAGCAGCTGGGACAGAACTACGTACGCCTTC | CASSWDRTTYAF | TRBJ1-2 | NA | TRBV14 | TRBD1
TGTGCCAGCAGCTTAAAGGTCGGGGCTAGCGGGAGTGCAGATACGCAGTATTTT | CASSLKVGASGSADTQYF | TRBJ2-3 | NA | TRBV7-3 | TRBD2
TGTGCCAGCAGCCCCCGGCAAGGGGGCGTCTATGGCTACACCTTC | CASSPRQGGVYGYTF | TRBJ1-2 | NA | TRBV7-3 | TRBD1